Listed below are T cell receptor beta chains from one sample, sequenced in a study of control samples from healthy donors and cancer patients. Data came from immunoSEQ multiplex PCR; TCRdb stores just in-frame clones and leaves some out. The sample has about 58,000 clones; around 90% are singletons. Sequences were obtained from PBMCs. Every receptor here comes from a man aged 55-75 years with colorectal cancer. The CDR3 runs from the conserved cysteine through the conserved F or W.

TRBV12-3/TRBV12-4,CATGATEAFF
TRBV3-1/TRBV3-2,CASSPHRTGMRGYTF
TRBV7-2,CASSLRQSYGYTF
TRBV5-4,CASSLGGQGSPLHF
TRBV7-3,CASSPLGRSSYNEQFF
TRBV2,CASSSQGYEQFF
TRBV7-8,CASSASGRGYTF
TRBV5-1,CASSLGQSGGGYTF
TRBV19,CASSFLAGPHYEQYF
TRBV2,CASSGTGGNQPQHF
TRBV5-4,CASSFEGSRTEAFF
TRBV18,CASSDTGQGANYGYTF
TRBV9,CASSVGRGSTDTQYF
TRBV24-1,CATSDSGRGLKAGELFF
TRBV15,CATSRDTERGAFF
TRBV7-2,CASSLGPTGYPQHF
TRBV20-1,CSASPASGVGLGTDTQYF
TRBV28,CASSLSGANVLTF
TRBV2,CASLSRGGIKNIQYF
TRBV11-3,CASSSGLAGAGADTQYF
TRBV24-1,CATSDLPSGGARETQYF
TRBV3-1/TRBV3-2,CASSRTQRDSDTQYF
TRBV5-6,CASSFQETQYF
TRBV11-3,CASSLDTGTRYTGELFF
TRBV2,CASSEEGIGYGYTF
TRBV5-1,CASSLNYEQYF
TRBV6-5,CASKSSEEQYF
TRBV7-9,CASSSGRTGELFF
TRBV30,CAWSLGFSPGYGYTF
TRBV5-1,CASSFYGVPTSGNTIYF
TRBV2,CASSEGREQYF
TRBV19,CASSIAQRSTGELFF
TRBV4-1,CASSQVQGSTNVLTF
TRBV4-3,CASSLPPYGGRTGELFF
TRBV7-8,CASSQTRGRLLGYF
TRBV5-6,CASSFFQALNIYNEQFF
TRBV5-1,CASRRDSRYEQYF
TRBV5-1,CASSETGTAHEQYF
TRBV19,CASSDAGLSGNTIYF
TRBV5-1,CASSPGTGGLNEQFF
TRBV6-4,CASSDSGVRDYEQYF
TRBV3-1/TRBV3-2,CASSLLDRAGYTF
TRBV19,CASSMGTSGGVSGANVLTF
TRBV2,CASKVESSGANVLTF
TRBV19,CASSRGLAGGSEQYF
TRBV3-1/TRBV3-2,CASSDGGYWYEQYF